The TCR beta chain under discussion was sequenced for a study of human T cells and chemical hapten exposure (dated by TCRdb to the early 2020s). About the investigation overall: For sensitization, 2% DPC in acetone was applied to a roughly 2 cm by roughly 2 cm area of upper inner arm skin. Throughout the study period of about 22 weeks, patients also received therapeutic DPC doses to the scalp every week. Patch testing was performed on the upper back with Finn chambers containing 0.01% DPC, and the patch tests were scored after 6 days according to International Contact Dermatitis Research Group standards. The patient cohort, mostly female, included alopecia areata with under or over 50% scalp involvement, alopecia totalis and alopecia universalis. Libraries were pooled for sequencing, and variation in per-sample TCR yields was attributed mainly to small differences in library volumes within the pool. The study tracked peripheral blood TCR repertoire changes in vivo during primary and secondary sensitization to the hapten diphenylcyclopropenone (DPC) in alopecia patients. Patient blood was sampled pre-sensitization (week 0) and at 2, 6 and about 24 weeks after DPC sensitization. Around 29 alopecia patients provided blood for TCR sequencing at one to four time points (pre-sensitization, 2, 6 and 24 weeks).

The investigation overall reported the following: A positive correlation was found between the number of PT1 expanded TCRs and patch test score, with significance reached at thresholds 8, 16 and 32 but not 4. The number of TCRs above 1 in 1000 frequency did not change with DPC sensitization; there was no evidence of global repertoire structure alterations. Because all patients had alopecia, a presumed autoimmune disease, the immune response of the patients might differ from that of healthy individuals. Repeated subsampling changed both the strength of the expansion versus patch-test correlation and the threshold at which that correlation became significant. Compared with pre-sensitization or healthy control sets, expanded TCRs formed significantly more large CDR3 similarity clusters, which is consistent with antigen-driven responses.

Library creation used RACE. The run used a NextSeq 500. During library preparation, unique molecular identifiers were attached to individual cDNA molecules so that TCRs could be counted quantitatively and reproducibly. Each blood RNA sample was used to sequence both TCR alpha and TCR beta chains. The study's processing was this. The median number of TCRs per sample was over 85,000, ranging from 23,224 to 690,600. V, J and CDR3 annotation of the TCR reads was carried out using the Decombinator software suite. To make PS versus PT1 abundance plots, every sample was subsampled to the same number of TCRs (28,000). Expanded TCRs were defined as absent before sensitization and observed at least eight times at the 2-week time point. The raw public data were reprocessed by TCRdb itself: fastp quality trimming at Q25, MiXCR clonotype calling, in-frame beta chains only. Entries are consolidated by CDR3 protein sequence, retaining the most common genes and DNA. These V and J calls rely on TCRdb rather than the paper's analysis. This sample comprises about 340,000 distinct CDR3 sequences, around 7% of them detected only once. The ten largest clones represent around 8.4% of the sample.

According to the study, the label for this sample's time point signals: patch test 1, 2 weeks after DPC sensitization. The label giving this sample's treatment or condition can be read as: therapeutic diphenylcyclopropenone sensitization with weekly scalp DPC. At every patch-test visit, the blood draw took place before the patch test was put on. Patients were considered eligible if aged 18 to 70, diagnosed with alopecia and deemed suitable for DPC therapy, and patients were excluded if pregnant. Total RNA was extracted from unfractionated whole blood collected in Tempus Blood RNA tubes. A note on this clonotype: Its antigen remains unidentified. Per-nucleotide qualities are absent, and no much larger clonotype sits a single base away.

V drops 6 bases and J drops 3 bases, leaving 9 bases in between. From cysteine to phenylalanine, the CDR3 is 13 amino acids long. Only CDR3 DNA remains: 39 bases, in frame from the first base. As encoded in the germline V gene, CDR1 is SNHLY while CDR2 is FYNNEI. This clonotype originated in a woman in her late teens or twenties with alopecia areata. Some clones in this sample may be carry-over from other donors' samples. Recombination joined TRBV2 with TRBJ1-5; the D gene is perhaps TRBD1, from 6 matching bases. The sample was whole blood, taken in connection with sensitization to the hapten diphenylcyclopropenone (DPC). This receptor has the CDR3 CASSTGLNQPQHF. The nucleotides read TGTGCCAGCAGCACAGGGCTCAATCAGCCCCAGCATTTT.